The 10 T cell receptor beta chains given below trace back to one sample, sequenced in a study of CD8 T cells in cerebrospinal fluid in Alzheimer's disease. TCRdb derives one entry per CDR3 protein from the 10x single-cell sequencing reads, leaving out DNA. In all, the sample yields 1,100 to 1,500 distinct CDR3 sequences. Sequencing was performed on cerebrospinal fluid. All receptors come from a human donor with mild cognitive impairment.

This CDR3 reads CASREAGGRFSYEQYF. The V gene is TRBV5-1, the J gene TRBJ2-7; TCRdb lists TRBD2, though no DNA is available to test this call. Germline CDR1 reads SGHRS; CDR2 reads YFSETQ. The CDR3 extends over 16 amino acids.

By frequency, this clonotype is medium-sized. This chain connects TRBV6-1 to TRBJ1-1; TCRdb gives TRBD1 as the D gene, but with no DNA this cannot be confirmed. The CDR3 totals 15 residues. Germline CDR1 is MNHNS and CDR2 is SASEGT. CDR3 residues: CASRSPRGRDTEAFF.

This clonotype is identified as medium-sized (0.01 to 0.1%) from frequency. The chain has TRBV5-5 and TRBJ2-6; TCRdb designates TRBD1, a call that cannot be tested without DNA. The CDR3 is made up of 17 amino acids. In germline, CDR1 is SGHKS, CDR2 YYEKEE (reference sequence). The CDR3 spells CASSSQLGQGAANVLTF.

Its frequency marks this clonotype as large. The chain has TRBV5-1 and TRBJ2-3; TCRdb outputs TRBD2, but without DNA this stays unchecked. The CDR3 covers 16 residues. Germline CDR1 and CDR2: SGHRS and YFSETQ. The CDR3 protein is CASTALAGDLTDTQYF.

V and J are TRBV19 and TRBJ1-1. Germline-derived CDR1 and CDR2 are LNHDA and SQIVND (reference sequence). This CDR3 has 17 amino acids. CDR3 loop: CASSIRARGTGDTEAFF. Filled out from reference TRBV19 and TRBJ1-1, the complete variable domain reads DGGITQSPKYLFRKEGQNVTLSCEQNLNHDAMYWYRQDPGQGLRLIYYSQIVNDFQKGDIAEGYSVSREKKESFPLTVTSAQKNPTAFYLCASSIRARGTGDTEAFFGQGTRLTVV.

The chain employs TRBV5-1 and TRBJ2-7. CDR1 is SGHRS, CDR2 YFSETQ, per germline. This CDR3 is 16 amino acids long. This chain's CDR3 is CASSLSYGQGFDEQYF.

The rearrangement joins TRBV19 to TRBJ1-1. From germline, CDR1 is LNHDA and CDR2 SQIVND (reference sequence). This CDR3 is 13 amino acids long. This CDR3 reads CASSPRDRTEAFF.

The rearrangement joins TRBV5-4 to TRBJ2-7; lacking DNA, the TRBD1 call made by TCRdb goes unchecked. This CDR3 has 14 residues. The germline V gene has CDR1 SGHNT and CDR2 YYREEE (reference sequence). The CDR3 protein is CASTPGRGSYEQYF.

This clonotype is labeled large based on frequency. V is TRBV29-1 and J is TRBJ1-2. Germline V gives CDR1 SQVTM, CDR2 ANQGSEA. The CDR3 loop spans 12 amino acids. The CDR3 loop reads CSAGDSLRGYTF.

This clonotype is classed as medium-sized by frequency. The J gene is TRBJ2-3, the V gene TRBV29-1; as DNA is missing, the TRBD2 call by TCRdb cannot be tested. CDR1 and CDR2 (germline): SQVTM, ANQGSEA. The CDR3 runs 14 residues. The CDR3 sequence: CSVSGTSGANTQYF.